Listed below are T cell receptor beta chains from one sample, sequenced in a study of T cells in Graves' hyperthyroidism and ophthalmopathy. Each CDR3 protein gets one entry after TCRdb re-called the multiplex PCR reads with MiXCR. The table records nearly 750,000 distinct CDR3 sequences, over 35% of them present only once. Material: blood. These receptor sequences come from a woman between 40 and 55 years old with Graves' hyperthyroidism. Each CDR3 is given with its conserved first and last residue. Each record gives: J gene, CDR3 length, V gene, clone size, D gene, CDR3 DNA, CDR3 protein. D genes are given only for firm matches. Some rows have no size entry. The others give once, few or many, or a class for an expanded clone.

J: TRBJ1-6; length: 12; V: TRBV10-3; size: .; D: .; DNA: TGTGCCATCAGTGAGAAAGTGGAACCCCTCCACTTT; CDR3: CAISEKVEPLHF
J: TRBJ1-2; length: 14; V: TRBV7-9; size: .; D: .; DNA: TGTGCCAGCAGCCAAGCGAGCGTCGGCTATGGCTACACCTTC; CDR3: CASSQASVGYGYTF
J: TRBJ2-7; length: 15; V: TRBV20-1; size: few; D: TRBD1; DNA: TGCAGTGCTACCTCCTTGGACAGGGGGTCCTACGAGCAGTACTTC; CDR3: CSATSLDRGSYEQYF
J: TRBJ2-7; length: 16; V: TRBV7-2; size: many; D: TRBD2; DNA: TGTGCCAGCAGCTTAATGACTAGCGGGAGGATCTACGAGCAGTACTTC; CDR3: CASSLMTSGRIYEQYF
J: TRBJ1-6; length: 15; V: TRBV20-1; size: .; D: TRBD1; DNA: TGCAGTGTGACAGGGACGAGCTCCTATAATTCACCCCTCCACTTT; CDR3: CSVTGTSSYNSPLHF
J: TRBJ2-5; length: 15; V: TRBV4-1; size: .; D: .; DNA: TGCGCCAGCAGCCAAGATTTTACTCAGATAGAGACCCAGTACTTC; CDR3: CASSQDFTQIETQYF
J: TRBJ2-7; length: 11; V: TRBV20-1; size: few; D: .; DNA: TGCAGTGCTAGCCGCACCGGCGAGCAGTACTTC; CDR3: CSASRTGEQYF
J: TRBJ1-4; length: 14; V: TRBV7-9; size: many; D: .; DNA: TGTGCCAGCAGCTTACGGGGCACTAATGAAAAACTGTTTTTT; CDR3: CASSLRGTNEKLFF
J: TRBJ1-5; length: 16; V: TRBV7-2; size: .; D: .; DNA: TGTGCCAGCAGCGCCCCTTGGAGGCCTAGCAATCAGCCCCAGCATTTT; CDR3: CASSAPWRPSNQPQHF
J: TRBJ1-5; length: 13; V: TRBV29-1; size: many; D: .; DNA: TGCAGCGTTGGTAGTACTAGCAATCAGCCCCAGCATTTT; CDR3: CSVGSTSNQPQHF
J: TRBJ2-5; length: 13; V: TRBV7-6; size: many; D: TRBD1; DNA: TGTGCCAGCAGAAACAGGGGGGTGGAGACCCAGTACTTC; CDR3: CASRNRGVETQYF
J: TRBJ1-1; length: 14; V: TRBV20-1; size: .; D: .; DNA: TGCAGTGCTCCAAAAGGGGGGGAGAACACTGAAGCTTTCTTT; CDR3: CSAPKGGENTEAFF
J: TRBJ2-7; length: 15; V: TRBV7-2; size: many; D: TRBD2; DNA: TGTGCCAGCAGCACCTCTAGCGGGGGAGCTTACGAGCAGTACTTC; CDR3: CASSTSSGGAYEQYF
J: TRBJ1-2; length: 16; V: TRBV24-1; size: many; D: .; DNA: TGTGCCACCAGCGGCCGGCCCGGGACGGAACGTGGGCGCTACACCTTC; CDR3: CATSGRPGTERGRYTF
J: TRBJ1-1; length: 12; V: TRBV7-2; size: .; D: .; DNA: TGTGCCAGCAGCTTAGTTGCTTTTGAAGCTTTCTTT; CDR3: CASSLVAFEAFF
J: TRBJ2-7; length: 14; V: TRBV7-9; size: .; D: .; DNA: TGTGCCAGCAGCTCCGAAAACAGGTTCTACGAGCAGTACTTC; CDR3: CASSSENRFYEQYF
J: TRBJ1-5; length: 14; V: TRBV6-6; size: many; D: .; DNA: TGTGCCAGCAGTTACATGCTAAGCAATCAGCCCCAGCATTTT; CDR3: CASSYMLSNQPQHF
J: TRBJ2-5; length: 19; V: TRBV7-9; size: .; D: .; DNA: TGCGCCAGCAGCCAAGAGACTGGCGAAGTGGGAGGGGGTCAAGAGACCCAGTACTTC; CDR3: CASSQETGEVGGGQETQYF
J: TRBJ1-2; length: 15; V: TRBV15; size: .; D: .; DNA: TGTGCCACCAGCAGTCTTTGGACGGAGAATTATGGCTACACCTTC; CDR3: CATSSLWTENYGYTF
J: TRBJ1-1; length: 15; V: TRBV19; size: few; D: TRBD1; DNA: TGTGCCAGTAGTATAGTCGGGACAGGGCCCACTGAAGCTTTCTTT; CDR3: CASSIVGTGPTEAFF
J: TRBJ1-5; length: 15; V: TRBV7-8; size: many; D: TRBD1; DNA: TGTGCCAGCAGCGGAGGACAGGGGAGCAATCAGCCCCAGCATTTT; CDR3: CASSGGQGSNQPQHF
J: TRBJ1-6; length: 14; V: TRBV7-9; size: many; D: .; DNA: TGTGCCAGCAGCTTGCGACGGCGAGGGTCACCCCTCCACTTT; CDR3: CASSLRRRGSPLHF
J: TRBJ2-6; length: 15; V: TRBV2; size: many; D: .; DNA: TGTGCCAGGAGTAACACTCTTTCTGGGGCCAACGTCCTGACTTTC; CDR3: CARSNTLSGANVLTF
J: TRBJ2-7; length: 12; V: TRBV10-3; size: .; D: TRBD1; DNA: TGTGCCAGCGAGAGACAGGACAGGGATAAGTACTTC; CDR3: CASERQDRDKYF
J: TRBJ1-1; length: 13; V: TRBV6-5; size: .; D: TRBD1; DNA: TGTGCCAGCAGTCAGGACAGGGACGCTGAAGCTTTCTTT; CDR3: CASSQDRDAEAFF
J: TRBJ1-2; length: 15; V: TRBV10-3; size: .; D: .; DNA: TGTGCCATCCGTGAGGGGACCGCAAGAGGTTATGGCTACACCTTC; CDR3: CAIREGTARGYGYTF
J: TRBJ1-6; length: 8; V: TRBV10-3; size: .; D: TRBD1; DNA: TGTGCCATCGGGAAGACAGGGTTT; CDR3: CAIGKTGF
J: TRBJ1-1; length: 15; V: TRBV20-1; size: many; D: .; DNA: TGCAGTGCTCTTCAGGTAGTCGGAGGGAACACTGAAGCTTTCTTT; CDR3: CSALQVVGGNTEAFF
J: TRBJ2-5; length: 16; V: TRBV4-1; size: .; D: .; DNA: TGCGCCAGCAGCCCCGGTACGGGGGCCTTTGGTGAGACCCAGTACTTC; CDR3: CASSPGTGAFGETQYF
J: TRBJ2-7; length: 14; V: TRBV20-1; size: .; D: .; DNA: TGCAGTGCTAACTCCCCTCCCGCGGGCTACGAGCAGTACTTC; CDR3: CSANSPPAGYEQYF
J: TRBJ2-7; length: 14; V: TRBV7-9; size: many; D: TRBD2; DNA: TGTGCCAGCAGCTTTAGCGGGAGTACCTACGAGCAGTACTTC; CDR3: CASSFSGSTYEQYF
J: TRBJ1-3; length: 12; V: TRBV2; size: many; D: .; DNA: TGTGCCAGTAAGGGAGAAGGAAACACCATATATTTT; CDR3: CASKGEGNTIYF
J: TRBJ1-2; length: 15; V: TRBV7-2; size: .; D: .; DNA: TGTGCCAGCACCTCGAGGACGAGGGGCTACGGTGGCTACACCTTC; CDR3: CASTSRTRGYGGYTF
J: TRBJ2-5; length: 14; V: TRBV4-2; size: many; D: .; DNA: TGTGCCAGCAGCCAAGATACTAGCATTCAGACCCAGTACTTC; CDR3: CASSQDTSIQTQYF
J: TRBJ2-5; length: 14; V: TRBV4-1; size: .; D: .; DNA: TGCGCCAGCAGCCCAAAGGAATTATTGGAGACCCAGTACTTC; CDR3: CASSPKELLETQYF
J: TRBJ1-1; length: 13; V: TRBV7-6; size: few; D: .; DNA: TGTGCCAGCAGCTTAGGGGGGCAAACTGAAGCTTTCTTT; CDR3: CASSLGGQTEAFF
J: TRBJ2-5; length: 16; V: TRBV12-3/TRBV12-4; size: .; D: TRBD2; DNA: TGTGCCAGCAGTTTCGTAGGACTAGCGGTACAAGAGACCCAGTACTTC; CDR3: CASSFVGLAVQETQYF
J: TRBJ1-4; length: 15; V: TRBV7-2; size: many; D: .; DNA: TGTGCCAGCAGCTTAGGTGGACTCATTAATGAAAAACTGTTTTTT; CDR3: CASSLGGLINEKLFF
J: TRBJ1-1; length: 14; V: TRBV7-2; size: few; D: .; DNA: TGTGCCAGCAGCTTAGACTGGGGTGGGGCTGAAGCTTTCTTT; CDR3: CASSLDWGGAEAFF
J: TRBJ1-2; length: 13; V: TRBV6-5; size: few; D: .; DNA: TGTGCCAGCAATCGTGGACCATCTTTACCCTACACCTTC; CDR3: CASNRGPSLPYTF
J: TRBJ2-7; length: 14; V: TRBV11-2; size: many; D: .; DNA: TGTGCCAGCGCTCCTGACATTGTAACCTACGAGCAGTACTTC; CDR3: CASAPDIVTYEQYF
J: TRBJ1-1; length: 13; V: TRBV2; size: many; D: .; DNA: TGTGCCAGCAGTCACACGGGGGGCACTGAAGCTTTCTTT; CDR3: CASSHTGGTEAFF
J: TRBJ1-1; length: 13; V: TRBV13; size: few; D: .; DNA: TGCGCCAGCAGCCCGCGAGTCGGAGCTGAAGCTTTCTTT; CDR3: CASSPRVGAEAFF
J: TRBJ2-7; length: 16; V: TRBV10-3; size: .; D: TRBD2; DNA: TGTGCCATCAGAGACGGGACTAGCGGACCTTCTGCCGAGCAGTACTTC; CDR3: CAIRDGTSGPSAEQYF
J: TRBJ1-2; length: 13; V: TRBV24-1; size: many; D: .; DNA: TGTGCCACCAGTGATTCACACTTCTATGGCTACACCTTC; CDR3: CATSDSHFYGYTF
J: TRBJ2-5; length: 14; V: TRBV6-2/TRBV6-3; size: once; D: .; DNA: TGTGCCAGCGAAGTTCTGGGAGACCAAGAGACCCAGTACTTC; CDR3: CASEVLGDQETQYF
J: TRBJ2-7; length: 16; V: TRBV7-6; size: few; D: .; DNA: TGTGCCAGCAGCTTACATGGGGCAGGGGATTTCTACGAGCAGTACTTC; CDR3: CASSLHGAGDFYEQYF
J: TRBJ2-5; length: 13; V: TRBV7-9; size: many; D: TRBD2; DNA: TGTGCCAGCACCGAAGCGGGGGTGTGGGCCCAGTACTTC; CDR3: CASTEAGVWAQYF
J: TRBJ1-2; length: 15; V: TRBV15; size: .; D: TRBD1; DNA: TGTGCCACCAGCCACCGGGACAGCGTCTATCGAGGCTACACCTTC; CDR3: CATSHRDSVYRGYTF
J: TRBJ1-1; length: 19; V: TRBV7-8; size: many; D: .; DNA: TGTGCCAGCAGCCCACCAACCAGGGACCTCACCTTTCCGAACACTGAAGCTTTCTTT; CDR3: CASSPPTRDLTFPNTEAFF